The source of this T cell receptor beta chain is a study of long-term antiretroviral therapy in people with HIV. Findings and caveats of the study: HIV repertoire CDR3 lengths ranged less widely than those of controls.

It was in the United States that all participants with HIV were treated. The assay used was immunoSEQ (version v3.0), run at survey level. The assay was immunoSEQ multiplex PCR, and TCRdb's table has in-frame clones only and misses some. Of tens of thousands of clones detected, around four fifths appear once; the ten largest clones hold around 11%. With respect to this clone: Its antigen remains unidentified.

This specimen was unsorted PBMCs, taken 0.8 years before starting antiretroviral therapy. This clonotype was obtained from a man between 18 and 35 years old with HIV.

In DNA, the CDR3 is TGTGCCAGCAGTTGGGACAGGGCCTCTAACGAGCAGTACTTC. Translated: CASSWDRASNEQYF. This chain uses TRBV6-5 with TRBJ2-7; TRBD1 agrees at 9 bases. The V and J ends lost 4 bases and 5 bases, in that order; junction bases with no gene match: 6. Per germline, CDR1 MNHEY and CDR2 SVGAGI. This CDR3 is 14 amino acids long.